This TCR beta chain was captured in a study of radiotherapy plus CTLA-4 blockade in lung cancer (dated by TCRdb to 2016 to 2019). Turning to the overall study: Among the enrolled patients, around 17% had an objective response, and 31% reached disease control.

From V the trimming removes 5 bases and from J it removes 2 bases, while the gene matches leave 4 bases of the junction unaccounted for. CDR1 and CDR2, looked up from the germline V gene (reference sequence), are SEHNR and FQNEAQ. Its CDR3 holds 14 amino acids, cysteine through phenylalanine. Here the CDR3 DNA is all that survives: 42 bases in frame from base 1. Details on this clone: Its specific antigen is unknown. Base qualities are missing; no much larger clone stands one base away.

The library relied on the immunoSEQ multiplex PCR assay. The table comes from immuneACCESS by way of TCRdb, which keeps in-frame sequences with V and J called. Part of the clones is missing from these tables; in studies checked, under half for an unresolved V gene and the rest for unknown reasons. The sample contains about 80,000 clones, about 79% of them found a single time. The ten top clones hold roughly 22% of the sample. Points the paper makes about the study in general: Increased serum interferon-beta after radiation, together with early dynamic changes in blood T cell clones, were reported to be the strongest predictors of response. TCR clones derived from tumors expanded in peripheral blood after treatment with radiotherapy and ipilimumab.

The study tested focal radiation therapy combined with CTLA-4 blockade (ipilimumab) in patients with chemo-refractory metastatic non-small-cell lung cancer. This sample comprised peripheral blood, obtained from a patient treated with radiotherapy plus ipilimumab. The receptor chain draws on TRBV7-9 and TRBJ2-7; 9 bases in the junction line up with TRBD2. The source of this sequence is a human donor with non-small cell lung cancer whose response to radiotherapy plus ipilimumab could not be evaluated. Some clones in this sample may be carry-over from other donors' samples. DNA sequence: TGTGCCAGCAGCAATAGCGGGAGCCCCTACGAGCAGTACTTC. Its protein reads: CASSNSGSPYEQYF.